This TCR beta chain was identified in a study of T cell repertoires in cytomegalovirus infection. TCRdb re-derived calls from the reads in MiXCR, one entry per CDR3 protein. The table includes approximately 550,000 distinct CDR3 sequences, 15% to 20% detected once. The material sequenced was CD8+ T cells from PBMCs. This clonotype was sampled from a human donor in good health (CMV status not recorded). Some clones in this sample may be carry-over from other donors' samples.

Here the CDR3 reads CSAWTGANYGYTF. CDR3 bases: TGCAGTGCCTGGACAGGGGCTAACTATGGCTACACCTTC. This chain joins TRBV20-1 and TRBJ1-2; 9 bases match TRBD1. Germline V lookup: CDR1 DFQATT, CDR2 SNEGSKA (reference sequence). The CDR3 consists of 13 residues. Trimming cost V 6 bases and J 0 bases; bases outside gene matches: 2.